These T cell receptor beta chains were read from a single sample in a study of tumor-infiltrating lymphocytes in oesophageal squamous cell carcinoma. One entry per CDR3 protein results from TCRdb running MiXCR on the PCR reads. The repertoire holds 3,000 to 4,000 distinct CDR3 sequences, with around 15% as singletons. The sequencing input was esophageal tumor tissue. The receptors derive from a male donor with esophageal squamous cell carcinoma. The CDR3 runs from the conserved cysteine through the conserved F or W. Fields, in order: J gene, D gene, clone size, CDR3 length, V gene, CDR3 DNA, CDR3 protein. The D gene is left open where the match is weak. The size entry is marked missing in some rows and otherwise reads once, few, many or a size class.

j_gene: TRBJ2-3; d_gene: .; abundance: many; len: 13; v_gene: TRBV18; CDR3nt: TGTGCCAGCTCAGCCCGGAACACAGATACGCAGTATTTT; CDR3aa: CASSARNTDTQYF
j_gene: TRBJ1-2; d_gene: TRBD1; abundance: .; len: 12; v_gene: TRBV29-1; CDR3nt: TGCAGCGTACAGGGGGCCAGCTATGGCTACACCTTC; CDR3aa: CSVQGASYGYTF
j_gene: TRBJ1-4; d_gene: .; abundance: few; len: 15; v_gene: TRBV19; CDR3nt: TGTGCCAGTAGTATTTCACAGGCCACGGGGGAAAAACTGTTTTTT; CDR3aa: CASSISQATGEKLFF
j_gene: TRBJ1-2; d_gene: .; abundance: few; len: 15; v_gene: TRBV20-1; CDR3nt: TGCAGTGCTAGCACAGTTTACCATTCTGGGTATGGCTACACCTTC; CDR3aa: CSASTVYHSGYGYTF
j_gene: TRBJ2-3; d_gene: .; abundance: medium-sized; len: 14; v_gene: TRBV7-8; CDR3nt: TGTGCCAGCAGCTTAGTATGGGGGGCAGATACGCAGTATTTT; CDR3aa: CASSLVWGADTQYF
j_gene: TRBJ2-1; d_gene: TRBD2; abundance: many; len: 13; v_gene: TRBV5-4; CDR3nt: TGTGCCAGCAGCCCGCAAGCGGGGAATGAGCAGTTCTTC; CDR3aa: CASSPQAGNEQFF
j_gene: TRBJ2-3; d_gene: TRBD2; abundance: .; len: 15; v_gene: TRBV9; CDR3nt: TGTGCCAGCAGCCCTAGCGGGCACAGCACAGATACGCAGTATTTT; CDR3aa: CASSPSGHSTDTQYF
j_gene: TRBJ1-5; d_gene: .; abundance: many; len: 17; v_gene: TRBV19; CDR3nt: TGTGCCAGTAGTACCACCTACGACAGGTATAGCAATCAGCCCCAGCATTTT; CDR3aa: CASSTTYDRYSNQPQHF
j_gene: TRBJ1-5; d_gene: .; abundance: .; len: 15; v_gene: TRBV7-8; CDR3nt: TGTGCCAGCAGCTGGGAGTTGGACAAAGGCCAGCCCCAGCATTTT; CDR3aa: CASSWELDKGQPQHF
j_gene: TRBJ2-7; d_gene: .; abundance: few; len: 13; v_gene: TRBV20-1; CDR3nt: TGCAGTGCCCCTCCTAGACAGACCAATGAGCAGTACTTC; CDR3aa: CSAPPRQTNEQYF